These 22 T cell receptor beta chains originate from one sample sequenced in a study of post-analysis software for immune sequencing data. Whole-study findings and limits: Five or six TRBV segments, TRBV5-6, TRBV5-1 and TRBV20-1 among them, were found more frequent in patients than controls.

Prepared libraries of TCR beta cDNA carried unique molecular identifiers. TCRdb itself ran the PCR reads through MiXCR, one entry per CDR3 protein. The sample carries around 440,000 distinct CDR3 sequences, approximately 45% recorded once. The antigens for these receptors are not known. Input material: blood. These receptors were collected from a girl between 5 and 17 years old with multiple sclerosis.

A few counts support this clonotype. This chain links TRBV5-5 with TRBJ1-1, with 8 bases matching TRBD1. CDR1 SGHKS and CDR2 YYEKEE come from the germline V gene (reference sequence). Germline trimming cut 1 base from V and 5 bases from J; bases unmatched to any gene: 4. The CDR3 spans 14 residues. The CDR3 spells CASSLQGARTEAFF. The CDR3 DNA sequence: TGTGCCAGCAGCTTGCAGGGGGCGAGGACTGAAGCTTTCTTT.

This clonotype turned up a few times. The gene calls are TRBV10-3 and TRBJ2-1; TRBD2 matches 8 bases. This CDR3 region has 13 residues. Germline values: CDR1 ENHRY, CDR2 SYGVKD. Germline trimming cut 7 bases from V and 7 bases from J; bases unmatched to any gene: 6. This chain's CDR3 is CAINGGVPNEQFF. CDR3 sequence (DNA): TGTGCCATCAACGGGGGGGTTCCGAATGAGCAGTTCTTC.

Points on this clonotype: One end of the junction fails to match germline, which may point to a read error. The chain combines TRBV10-3 with TRBJ1-1; possible D gene TRBD1, 6 bases. The CDR3 extends over 15 amino acids. Germline-derived CDR1 and CDR2 are ENHRY and SYGVKD. CDR3 residues: CAISEVRGLNTEAFF. The CDR3 nucleotides read TGTGCCATCAGTGAGGTTCGGGGGCTGAACACCGAAGCTTTCTTT.

This clonotype showed up just a few times. The chain recombines TRBV18 with TRBJ1-2, with 9 bases that match TRBD1. The CDR3 runs 17 residues. The germline gives CDR1 KGHSH, CDR2 LQKENI. The ends lost 0 bases at V and 6 bases at J; junction bases unmatched: 11. The CDR3 loop is CASSPPFKQGAHNGYTF. The CDR3 DNA sequence: TGTGCCAGCTCACCACCATTTAAACAGGGGGCGCATAATGGCTACACCTTC.

This clonotype was observed a single time. V usage is TRBV5-1 and J usage is TRBJ1-1; 8 nucleotides line up with TRBD1. Per the germline V gene, CDR1 is SGHRS and CDR2 is YFSETQ. Trimming at V came to 0 bases and at J to 4 bases, leaving 2 bases not matched to a gene. The CDR3 runs to 14 residues. CDR3 protein: CASSLEDRGTEAFF. As DNA, the CDR3 is TGCGCCAGCAGCTTGGAAGACAGGGGCACTGAAGCTTTCTTT.

CDR3 sequence: CASSGMTGEETQYF. In DNA, the CDR3 is TGTGCCAGCAGTGGGATGACAGGGGAAGAGACCCAGTACTTC. The V and J genes are TRBV12-3 or TRBV12-4 and TRBJ2-5, with 8 bases matching TRBD1. V dropped 5 bases and J dropped 3; count of bases not matched to a gene: 5. The CDR3 extends over 14 amino acids.

The chain joins TRBV20-1 to TRBJ2-3; D unresolved. V lost 1 base and J 2 bases, leaving 10 bases between the germline ends. CDR1 and CDR2 (germline): DFQATT, SNEGSKA (reference sequence). This CDR3 region has 14 residues. The CDR3 DNA follows: TGCAGTGCTAGAGGGCAAAAGGACACAGATACGCAGTATTTT. It codes for CSARGQKDTDTQYF.

This clonotype has more than one count but fewer than ten. The chain employs TRBV28 and TRBJ2-1; tentatively, D is TRBD2 (6 bases). Germline values: CDR1 MDHEN, CDR2 SYDVKM. The CDR3 runs 16 residues. Trimming left V 1 base short and J 0 bases short, with 10 bases between. CDR3 nucleotide sequence: TGTGCCAGCAGTTTATTAGCGGAGAGCTCCTACAATGAGCAGTTCTTC. It encodes CASSLLAESSYNEQFF.

Concerning this clonotype: A junction boundary mismatches the germline segment, possibly from a read error. The chain couples TRBV11-1 to TRBJ2-1; D possibly corresponds to TRBD2 (5 bases). Germline-derived CDR1 and CDR2 are SGHAT and FQDESV (reference sequence). This CDR3 has 16 residues. CDR3: CASSLEGVSLYNEQFF. CDR3 DNA sequence: TGTGCCAGCAGTTTAGAGGGTGTGTCCCTCTACAATGAGCAGTTCTTC.

The chain has TRBV6-1 and TRBJ2-3; D is unclear. The V gene lost 1 base and the J gene lost 6 bases, with 14 bases spanning the gap. CDR1 and CDR2 (germline): MNHNS, SASEGT. The CDR3 runs to 15 residues. Written as DNA, the CDR3 is TGTGCCAGCAGTGAAGAGATAGTTTTTGGGGATACGCAGTATTTT. It translates to CASSEEIVFGDTQYF.

This clonotype was detected a few times. V is TRBV6-1 and J is TRBJ2-2; the match to TRBD1 covers 7 bases. V lost 7 bases and J lost 2; bases outside the gene matches: 13. The CDR3 loop spans 17 amino acids. The germline V gene has CDR1 MNHNS and CDR2 SASEGT. The CDR3 sequence: CASKLDRVIKNTGELFF. DNA of the CDR3: TGTGCCAGCAAACTTGACAGGGTGATAAAAAACACCGGGGAGCTGTTTTTT.

This sequence joins TRBV2 and TRBJ2-2; 9 bases fit TRBD2. CDR1 and CDR2 (germline): SNHLY, FYNNEI. Trimming at V came to 5 bases and at J to 8 bases, leaving 9 bases not matched to a gene. The CDR3 consists of 15 residues. The CDR3 region is CASSLPPSGIGELFF. CDR3 sequence (DNA): TGTGCCAGCAGTCTCCCACCTAGCGGGATAGGGGAGCTGTTTTTT.

The V and J genes are TRBV2 and TRBJ2-5; D gene ambiguous. V gave up 2 bases and J gave up 1 base, with 5 bases separating them. Germline assignment: CDR1 SNHLY and CDR2 FYNNEI. The CDR3 consists of 13 residues. This CDR3 is CASSEKVQETQYF. CDR3 DNA: TGTGCCAGCAGTGAAAAGGTCCAAGAGACCCAGTACTTC.

The rearrangement uses TRBV29-1 and TRBJ2-7, with D uncertain. CDR3 size: 14 residues. Germline CDR1 is SQVTM and CDR2 is ANQGSEA. V lost 0 bases, J lost 0 bases, and 9 bases lay in between. The CDR3 protein is CSVEDTGSSYEQYF. CDR3 coding DNA: TGCAGCGTTGAAGATACTGGCAGCTCCTACGAGCAGTACTTC.

The table lists this clonotype with a few counts. J is TRBJ2-7 and V is TRBV2; TRBD2 aligns across 10 bases. This CDR3 has 13 amino acids. The germline gives CDR1 SNHLY, CDR2 FYNNEI. V shed 11 bases and J 3 bases; nucleotides not matched to a gene: 7. CDR3 DNA sequence: TGTGCCGGCAAAAGCGGGAGGGTCTACGAGCAGTACTTC. Amino acid sequence: CAGKSGRVYEQYF.

In its sample, this clonotype was seen a few times. The V gene is TRBV3-1, the J gene TRBJ2-5; the match to TRBD2 covers 14 bases. Gene TRBJ2-7 matches the end of the DNA better, so the J call may be wrong. CDR1 and CDR2 (germline): LGHDT, YNNKEL (reference sequence). The CDR3 spans 17 residues. CDR3 sequence reads: CASSQMGLAGVHYEQYF. The CDR3, as DNA: TGTGCCAGCAGCCAGATGGGACTAGCGGGAGTACACTACGAGCAGTACTTC.

Worth noting for this clonotype: At one end the junction does not follow the germline gene, possibly because of a read error. V usage is TRBV5-1 and J usage is TRBJ2-5; 11 nucleotides agree with TRBD2. The CDR3 has 17 amino acids. CDR1 is SGHRS, CDR2 YFSETQ, per germline. The CDR3 here is CASSLGLAGIEQEAQYF. The CDR3 coding sequence is TGCGCCAGCAGCTTGGGACTAGCGGGAATCGAGCAAGAGGCCCAGTACTTC.

The table lists this clonotype with many counts. The V gene is TRBV7-2, the J gene TRBJ2-1, with D perhaps TRBD2 (6 bases). This CDR3 is 15 amino acids long. In germline, CDR1 is SGHTA, CDR2 FQGNSA. Trimming shortened V by 0 bases and J by 3 bases, and 9 bases separated the two germline ends. The CDR3 reads CASSLAGGFYNEQFF. The CDR3 coding sequence is TGTGCCAGCAGCTTAGCGGGAGGTTTCTACAATGAGCAGTTCTTC.

The chain links TRBV5-6 to TRBJ2-3; 8 bases are shared with TRBD2. CDR3 length: 13 amino acids. Germline V gives CDR1 SGHDT, CDR2 YYEEEE. V lost 7 bases and J lost 6; bases outside the gene matches: 7. The CDR3 reads CASFPGLGDTQYF. The CDR3 DNA follows: TGTGCCAGCTTTCCGGGACTAGGGGATACGCAGTATTTT.

The rearrangement joins TRBV27 to TRBJ2-6; D is possibly TRBD2 (5 bases). From germline, CDR1 is MNHEY and CDR2 SMNVEV (reference sequence). The germline V and J ends were trimmed by 3 bases and 4 bases, with 10 bases remaining between them. The CDR3 has 15 amino acids. The chain's CDR3 is CASSFAGDGANVLTF. CDR3 DNA: TGTGCCAGCAGTTTTGCGGGTGACGGGGCCAACGTCCTGACTTTC.

The chain links TRBV29-1 to TRBJ2-7, with D maybe TRBD1 (6 bases). This CDR3 comprises 13 residues. The V gene's germline CDR1 is SQVTM and CDR2 ANQGSEA. Trimming took off 6 bases at V and 4 bases at J, with 16 bases between the two ends. The CDR3 DNA reads as TGCAGCGTCGTCTATATAGGGGGATACGAGCAGTACTTC. Its protein is CSVVYIGGYEQYF.

The J gene is TRBJ2-5, the V gene TRBV7-2; D is uncertain. Trimming pared 1 base from V and 0 bases from J, leaving 12 bases between. Looked up from germline, CDR1 is SGHTA and CDR2 is FQGNSA. The CDR3 runs to 16 residues. CDR3 residues: CASSLVLSVYQETQYF. CDR3 in DNA: TGTGCCAGCAGCTTAGTTCTCTCGGTGTACCAAGAGACCCAGTACTTC.